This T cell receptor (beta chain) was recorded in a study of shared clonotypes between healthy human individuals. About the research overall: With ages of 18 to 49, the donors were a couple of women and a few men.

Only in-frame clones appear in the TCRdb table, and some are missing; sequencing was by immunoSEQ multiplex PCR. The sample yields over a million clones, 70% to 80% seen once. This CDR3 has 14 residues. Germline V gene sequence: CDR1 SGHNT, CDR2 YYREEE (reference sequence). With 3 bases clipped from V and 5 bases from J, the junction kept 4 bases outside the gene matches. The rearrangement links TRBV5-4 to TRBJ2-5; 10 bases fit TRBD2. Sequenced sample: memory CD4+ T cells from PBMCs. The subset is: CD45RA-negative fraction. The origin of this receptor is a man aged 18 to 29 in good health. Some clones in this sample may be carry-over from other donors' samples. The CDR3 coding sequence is TGTGCCAGCAGCTCGGCTAGCGGGAGTGAGACCCAGTACTTC. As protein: CASSSASGSETQYF.